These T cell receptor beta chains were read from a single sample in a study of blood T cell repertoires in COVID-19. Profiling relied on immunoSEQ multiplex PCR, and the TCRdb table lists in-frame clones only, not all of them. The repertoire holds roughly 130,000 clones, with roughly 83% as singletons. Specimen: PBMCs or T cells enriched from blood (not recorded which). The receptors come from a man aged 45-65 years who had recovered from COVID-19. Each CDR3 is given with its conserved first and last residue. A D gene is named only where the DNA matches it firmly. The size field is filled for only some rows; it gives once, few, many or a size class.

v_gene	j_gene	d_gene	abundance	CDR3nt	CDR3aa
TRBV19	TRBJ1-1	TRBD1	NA	TGTGCCAGTAGTACCCCGGGACAGGGCACTGAAGCTTTCTTT	CASSTPGQGTEAFF
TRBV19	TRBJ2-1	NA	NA	TGTGCCAGTAGTAGAGGAAGTCAGGGTACGCATGAGCAGTTCTTC	CASSRGSQGTHEQFF
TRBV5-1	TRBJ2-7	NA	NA	TGCGCCAGCAGCTTGGTAGGAGGGGTCACCTACGAGCAGTACTTC	CASSLVGGVTYEQYF
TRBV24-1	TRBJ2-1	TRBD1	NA	TGTGCCACCAGTGGGGGGTCTCTGGACAGGGGCTACAATGAGCAGTTCTTC	CATSGGSLDRGYNEQFF
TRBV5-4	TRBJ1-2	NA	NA	TGTGCCAGCAGGTCGTTTGCGGGGGCAGGCTATGGCTACACCTTC	CASRSFAGAGYGYTF
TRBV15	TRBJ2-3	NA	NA	TGTGCCACCAGCAGACCCTGGCAGGGTGGGACAGATACGCAGTATTTT	CATSRPWQGGTDTQYF
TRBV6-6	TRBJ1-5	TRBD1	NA	TGTGCCAGCAGTCGTCCCGGGACAGGGTCCAGCAATCAGCCCCAGCATTTT	CASSRPGTGSSNQPQHF
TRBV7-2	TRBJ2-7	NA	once	TGTGCCAGCAGCTTAGGCAGGGAAACCTACGAGCAGTACTTC	CASSLGRETYEQYF
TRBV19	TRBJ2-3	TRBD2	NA	TGTGCCAGTAGTAAGACTAGCGGCACAGATACGCAGTATTTT	CASSKTSGTDTQYF
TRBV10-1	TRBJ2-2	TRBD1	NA	TGCGCCAGCAGTGATGCCCAGGGGGCAGGCACCGGGGAGCTGTTTTTT	CASSDAQGAGTGELFF
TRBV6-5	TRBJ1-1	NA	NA	TGTGCCAGCAGTTCCACCTCACAGGGGAACACTGAAGCTTTCTTT	CASSSTSQGNTEAFF
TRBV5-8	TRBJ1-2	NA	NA	TGTGCCAGCAGCCCGCTGGGGGGACGGGGTAACTATGGCTACACCTTC	CASSPLGGRGNYGYTF
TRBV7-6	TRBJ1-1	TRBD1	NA	TGTGCCAGCAGGAGGACAGGGGGCGCGAACACTGAAGCTTTCTTT	CASRRTGGANTEAFF
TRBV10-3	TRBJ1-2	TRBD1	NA	TGTGCCATCAGTGGAAGCGCCGGGACAGATGGCTACACCTTC	CAISGSAGTDGYTF
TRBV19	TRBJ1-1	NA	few	TGTGCCAGTAGTATAGGGGCCGCGCGGAACACTGAAGCTTTCTTT	CASSIGAARNTEAFF
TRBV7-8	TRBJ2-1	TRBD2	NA	TGTGCCAGCAGCTTAGCTAGCGGGGGTCTGTTCTTC	CASSLASGGLFF
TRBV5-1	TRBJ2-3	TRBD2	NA	TGCGCCAGCAGCCCGGGACTAGGCACAGATACGCAGTATTTT	CASSPGLGTDTQYF
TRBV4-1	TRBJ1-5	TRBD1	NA	TGCGCCAGCAGCCAGGTCGGGACAGGCACAAATCAGCCCCAGCATTTT	CASSQVGTGTNQPQHF
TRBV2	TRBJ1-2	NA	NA	TGTGCCAGCAGTGTTGCGGGGGTATATGGCTACACCTTC	CASSVAGVYGYTF
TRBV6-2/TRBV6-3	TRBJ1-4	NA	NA	TGTGCCAGCAGTTACCGGACAGCTAATGAAAAACTGTTTTTT	CASSYRTANEKLFF
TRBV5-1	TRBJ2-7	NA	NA	TGCGCCAGCAGCGAAATCACAGAATCCTACGAGCAGTACTTC	CASSEITESYEQYF
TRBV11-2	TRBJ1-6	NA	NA	TGTGCCAGCACCGACAGCCCAAATTCACCCCTCCACTTT	CASTDSPNSPLHF
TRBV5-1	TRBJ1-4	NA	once	TGCGCCAGCAGCTTGCTAACTAATGAAAAACTGTTTTTT	CASSLLTNEKLFF
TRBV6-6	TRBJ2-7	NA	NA	TGTGCCAGCACAGCTAGCTTCTACGAGCAGTACTTC	CASTASFYEQYF
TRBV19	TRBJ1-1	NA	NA	TGTGCCAGTAGTATACGTAAGGTGAGGGAGGTGAACACTGAAGCTTTCTTT	CASSIRKVREVNTEAFF
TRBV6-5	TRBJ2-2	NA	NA	TGTGCCAGCAGCCCGGGCGGGGAGCTGTTTTTT	CASSPGGELFF
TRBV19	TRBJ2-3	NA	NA	TGTGCCAGTACCTCGGGACAAGTTGGGGATACGCAGTATTTT	CASTSGQVGDTQYF
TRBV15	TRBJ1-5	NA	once	TGTGCCACCAGCTTAACCTCAGGGAGCAATCAGCCCCAGCATTTT	CATSLTSGSNQPQHF
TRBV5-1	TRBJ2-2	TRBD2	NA	TGCGCCAGCAGCCTTGAAGCGGGGGGGTCTCCCGGGGAGCTGTTTTTT	CASSLEAGGSPGELFF
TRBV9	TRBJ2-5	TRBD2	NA	TGTGCCAGCAGCGATAGCGGGGGGGCGGATACCCAGTACTTC	CASSDSGGADTQYF
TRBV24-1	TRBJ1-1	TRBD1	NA	TGTGCCACCAGTGACCCCGGACAGGGGAATGAAGCTTTCTTT	CATSDPGQGNEAFF
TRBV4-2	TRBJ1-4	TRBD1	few	TGTGCCAGCAGCCAAGACACAGGGGGCGCTGATGAAAAACTGTTTTTT	CASSQDTGGADEKLFF
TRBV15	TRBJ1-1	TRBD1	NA	TGTGCCACCAGCGGAATACTTGGGACAGCACCTGAAGCTTTCTTT	CATSGILGTAPEAFF
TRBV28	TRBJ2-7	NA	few	TGTGCCAGCAGTTTGACAGCTACCTACGAGCAGTACTTC	CASSLTATYEQYF
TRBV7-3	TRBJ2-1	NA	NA	TGTGCCAGCAGCTTAATGTTCGGAGACTACAATGAGCAGTTCTTC	CASSLMFGDYNEQFF
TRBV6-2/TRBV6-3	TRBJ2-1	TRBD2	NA	TGTGCCAGCAGCCCTACTAGCGGGGGTTACAATGAGCAGTTCTTC	CASSPTSGGYNEQFF
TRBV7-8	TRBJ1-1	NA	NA	TGTGCCAGCAGCGTGACAGACGAAGCTTTCTTT	CASSVTDEAFF
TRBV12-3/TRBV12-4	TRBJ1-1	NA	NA	TGTGCCAGCATTCCCGACAGATACGCCGAAGCTTTCTTT	CASIPDRYAEAFF
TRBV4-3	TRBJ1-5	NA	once	TGCGCCAGCAGCCAATCTGAGAACCAGCCCCAGCATTTT	CASSQSENQPQHF
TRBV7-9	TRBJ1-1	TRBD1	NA	TGTGCCAGCAGCGATCCGGGACAGGGGGCCTACCTTAACACTGAAGCTTTCTTT	CASSDPGQGAYLNTEAFF
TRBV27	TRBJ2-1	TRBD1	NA	TGTGCCAGCAGTCAACCGGGACAGATCCCTTATGAGCAGTTCTTC	CASSQPGQIPYEQFF
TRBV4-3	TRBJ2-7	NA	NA	TGCGCCAGCAGCCAAGATTTTCAGGGCTCCTACGAGCAGTACTTC	CASSQDFQGSYEQYF
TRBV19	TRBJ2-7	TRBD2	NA	TGTGCCAGTAGTTTCCTAGCGGGGGACTCCTACGAGCAGTACTTC	CASSFLAGDSYEQYF
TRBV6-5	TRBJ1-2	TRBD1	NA	TGTGCCAGCAGAAGACAGGGCCCCAACTATGGCTACACCTTC	CASRRQGPNYGYTF